The 2 T cell receptor beta chains presented below share a single source sample, sequenced in a study of regulatory T cells in long-lasting Graves disease. The time point denotes: persistent/refractory GD, antithyroid drugs over 5 years with positive TRAb. Making the TCR library involved RNA that had been extracted from PBMCs. With iRepertoire HTBI primers and Arm-PCR of CDR3 regions, TCR beta libraries were built. TCRdb reprocessed the multiplex PCR reads with MiXCR, giving one entry per CDR3 protein. The sample lists 350,000 to 500,000 distinct CDR3 sequences; around a fifth were seen once. This sample comprised peripheral blood mononuclear cells (PBMCs), obtained when the disease was refractory, from a patient treated with antithyroid drugs. All receptors come from a female donor with Graves disease.

This clonotype was observed a few times. The V gene is TRBV20-1, the J gene TRBJ2-1; TRBD2 aligns across 9 bases. Losses at the gene ends were 1 base for V and 9 bases for J; bases not matched to a gene: 10. The CDR3 loop spans 15 amino acids. The germline V gene encodes CDR1 DFQATT and CDR2 SNEGSKA (reference sequence). In DNA, the CDR3 is TGCAGTGCTAGAGGCGGGACTAGCCGCTATGGTGAGCAGTTCTTC. It yields the protein CSARGGTSRYGEQFF.

This clonotype was recorded at least ten times. V usage is TRBV6-1 and J usage is TRBJ1-5; possible D gene TRBD1, 6 bases. Germline lookup yields CDR1 MNHNS and CDR2 SASEGT. This CDR3 region has 15 residues. V shed 6 bases and J shed 0 bases, with 12 bases lying between them. The CDR3 sequence: CASSQGRASNQPQHF. CDR3 nucleotide sequence: TGTGCCAGCAGCCAGGGGAGGGCTAGCAATCAGCCCCAGCATTTT.